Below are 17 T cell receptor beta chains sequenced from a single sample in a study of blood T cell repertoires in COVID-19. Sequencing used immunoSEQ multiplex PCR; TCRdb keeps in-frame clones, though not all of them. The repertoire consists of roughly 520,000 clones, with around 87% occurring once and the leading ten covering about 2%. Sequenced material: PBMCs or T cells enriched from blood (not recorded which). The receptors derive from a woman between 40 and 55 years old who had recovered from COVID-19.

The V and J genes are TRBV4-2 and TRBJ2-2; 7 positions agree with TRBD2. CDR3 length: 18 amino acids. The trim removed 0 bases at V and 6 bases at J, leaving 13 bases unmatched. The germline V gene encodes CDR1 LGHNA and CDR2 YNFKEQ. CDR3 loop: CASSQDPVDGRAAGELFF. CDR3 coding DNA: TGTGCCAGCAGCCAAGACCCCGTTGATGGGAGGGCGGCCGGGGAGCTGTTTTTT.

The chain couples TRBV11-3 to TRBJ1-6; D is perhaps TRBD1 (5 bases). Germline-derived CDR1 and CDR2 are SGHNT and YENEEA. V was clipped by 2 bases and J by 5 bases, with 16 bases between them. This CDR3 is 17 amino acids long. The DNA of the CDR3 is TGTGCCAGCAGCTTAAGATCCTCCGGGGGAAATAATTCACCCCTCCACTTT. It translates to CASSLRSSGGNNSPLHF.

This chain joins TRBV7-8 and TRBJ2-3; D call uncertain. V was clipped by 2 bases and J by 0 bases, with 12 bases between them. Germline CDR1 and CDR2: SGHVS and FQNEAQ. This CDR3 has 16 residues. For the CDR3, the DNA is TGTGCCAGCAGCTTACGCGGCCAGTCTAGCACAGATACGCAGTATTTT. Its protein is CASSLRGQSSTDTQYF.

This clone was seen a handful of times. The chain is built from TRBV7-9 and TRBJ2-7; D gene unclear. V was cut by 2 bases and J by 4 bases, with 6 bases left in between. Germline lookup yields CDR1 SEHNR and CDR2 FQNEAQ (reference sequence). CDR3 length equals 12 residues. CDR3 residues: CASSLSAYEQYF. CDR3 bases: TGTGCCAGCAGCTTAAGCGCGTACGAGCAGTACTTC. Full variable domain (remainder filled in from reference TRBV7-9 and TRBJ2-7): DTGVSQNPRHKITKRGQNVTFRCDPISEHNRLYWYRQTLGQGPEFLTYFQNEAQLEKSRLLSDRFSAERPKGSFSTLEIQRTEQGDSAMYLCASSLSAYEQYFGPGTRLTVT.

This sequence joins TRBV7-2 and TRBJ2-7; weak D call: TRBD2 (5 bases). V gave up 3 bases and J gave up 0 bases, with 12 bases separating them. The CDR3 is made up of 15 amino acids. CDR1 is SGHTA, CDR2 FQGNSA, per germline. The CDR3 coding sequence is TGTGCCAGCAGCTTCGGCGGAGCGGACTCCTACGAGCAGTACTTC. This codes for CASSFGGADSYEQYF.

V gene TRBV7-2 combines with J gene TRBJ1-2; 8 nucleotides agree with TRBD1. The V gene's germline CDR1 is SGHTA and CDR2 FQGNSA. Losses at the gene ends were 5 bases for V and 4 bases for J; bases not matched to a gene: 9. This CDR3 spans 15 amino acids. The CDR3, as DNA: TGTGCCAGCAGCCTCGTGGACAGGGAGCTCTATGGCTACACCTTC. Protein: CASSLVDRELYGYTF.

The CDR3 spells CASSLDRGGDTEAFF. The CDR3 DNA follows: TGTGCCAGCAGCTTAGATAGGGGGGGAGACACTGAAGCTTTCTTT. The rearrangement joins TRBV7-8 to TRBJ1-1, with TRBD1 as a possible D gene (6 bases). This CDR3 comprises 15 residues. The V gene lost 1 base and the J gene lost 3 bases, with 12 bases spanning the gap. Per the germline V gene, CDR1 is SGHVS and CDR2 is FQNEAQ.

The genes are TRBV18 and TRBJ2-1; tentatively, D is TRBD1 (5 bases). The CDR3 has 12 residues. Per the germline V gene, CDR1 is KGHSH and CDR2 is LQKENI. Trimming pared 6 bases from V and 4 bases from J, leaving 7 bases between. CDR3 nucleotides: TGTGCCAGCTCTGGGGCTTACAATGAGCAGTTCTTC. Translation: CASSGAYNEQFF.

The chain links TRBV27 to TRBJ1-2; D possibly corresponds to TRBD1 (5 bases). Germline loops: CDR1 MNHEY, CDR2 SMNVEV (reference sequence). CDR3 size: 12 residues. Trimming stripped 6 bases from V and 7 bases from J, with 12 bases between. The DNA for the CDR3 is TGTGCCAGCAGCAGGGCGGGGAGTGGCTACACCTTC. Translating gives CASSRAGSGYTF.

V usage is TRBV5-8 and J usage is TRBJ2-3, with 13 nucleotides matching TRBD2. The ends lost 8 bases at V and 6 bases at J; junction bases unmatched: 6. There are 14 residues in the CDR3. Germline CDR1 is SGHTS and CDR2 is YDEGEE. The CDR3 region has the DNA TGTGCCAGTAGGACTAGCGGGAGAGAGGATACGCAGTATTTT. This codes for CASRTSGREDTQYF.

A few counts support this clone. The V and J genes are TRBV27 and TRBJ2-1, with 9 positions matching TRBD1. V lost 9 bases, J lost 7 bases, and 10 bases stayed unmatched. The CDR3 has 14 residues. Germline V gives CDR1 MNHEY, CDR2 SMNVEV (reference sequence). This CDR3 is CASSEGTGSNEQFF. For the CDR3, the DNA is TGTGCCAGTTCCGAGGGGACAGGGTCAAATGAGCAGTTCTTC.

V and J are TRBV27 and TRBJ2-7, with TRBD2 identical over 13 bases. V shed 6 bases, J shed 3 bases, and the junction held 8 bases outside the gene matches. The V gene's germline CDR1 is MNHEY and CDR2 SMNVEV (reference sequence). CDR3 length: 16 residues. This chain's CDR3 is CASSQGLAGEGYEQYF. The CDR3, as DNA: TGTGCCAGCAGCCAAGGACTAGCGGGAGAAGGCTACGAGCAGTACTTC.

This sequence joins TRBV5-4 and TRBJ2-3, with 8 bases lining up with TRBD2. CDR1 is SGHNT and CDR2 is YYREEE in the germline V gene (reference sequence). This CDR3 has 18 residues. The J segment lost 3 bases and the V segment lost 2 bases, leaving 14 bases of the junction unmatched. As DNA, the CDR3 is TGTGCCAGCAGCTTTCCGGGAGGGGGGAGAGTGGGTACAGATACGCAGTATTTT. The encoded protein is CASSFPGGGRVGTDTQYF.

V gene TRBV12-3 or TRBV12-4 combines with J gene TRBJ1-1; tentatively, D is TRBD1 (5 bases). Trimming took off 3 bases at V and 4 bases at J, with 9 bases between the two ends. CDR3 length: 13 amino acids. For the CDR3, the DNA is TGTGCCAGCAGTTTGTGGCAGGGCACTGAAGCTTTCTTT. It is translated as CASSLWQGTEAFF.

CDR3 DNA: TGTGCCAGCAGTTTACCTGGGACAGCTTATGGCTACACCTTC. It yields the protein CASSLPGTAYGYTF. The rearrangement joins TRBV28 to TRBJ1-2; 7 bases line up with TRBD1. Germline CDR1 MDHEN, CDR2 SYDVKM. The length of the CDR3 is 14 residues. V dropped 2 bases and J dropped 5; count of bases not matched to a gene: 5.

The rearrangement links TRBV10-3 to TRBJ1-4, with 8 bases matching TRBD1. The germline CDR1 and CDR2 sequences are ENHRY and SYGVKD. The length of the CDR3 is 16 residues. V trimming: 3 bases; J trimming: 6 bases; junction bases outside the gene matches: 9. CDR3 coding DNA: TGTGCCATCAGTGATTCGACCAGGGGGCGCGATGAAAAACTGTTTTTT. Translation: CAISDSTRGRDEKLFF.

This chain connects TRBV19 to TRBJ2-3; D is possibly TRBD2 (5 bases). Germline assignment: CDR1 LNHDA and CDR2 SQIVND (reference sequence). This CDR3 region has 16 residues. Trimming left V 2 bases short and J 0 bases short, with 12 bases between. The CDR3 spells CASSIRVGESTDTQYF. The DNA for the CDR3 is TGTGCCAGTAGTATAAGGGTCGGGGAAAGCACAGATACGCAGTATTTT.